This T cell receptor (beta chain) was obtained from a study of control samples from healthy donors and cancer patients. Sequencing used immunoSEQ multiplex PCR; TCRdb keeps in-frame clones, though not all of them. The sample has some 140,000 clones; 75% to 90% are singletons. After removal of 3 bases from V and 5 bases from J, the junction contained 6 bases not matched to a gene. The germline V gene has CDR1 KGHDR and CDR2 SFDVKD. The CDR3 totals 15 residues. The chain has TRBV24-1 and TRBJ2-7; 10 nucleotides line up with TRBD1. The receptor's source is a woman in her twenties or thirties in good health. Sequenced material: blood. The CDR3 coding sequence is TGTGCCACCAGTGATAGGGGACAGGGGCTCGACGAGCAGTACTTC. It is translated as CATSDRGQGLDEQYF.